This entry is about one TCR beta chain. Its antigen is as yet unknown. Other DNA sequences within the sample encode an identical CDR3. The sample is drawn from a study of cytomegalovirus exposure and HLA in healthy donors. Study-level results: Equally common other TCR beta chains were less clonally expanded than HLA-associated ones, a later analysis found.

The PCR ran on 60 Vbeta and 13 Jbeta primers. TCRdb keeps only in-frame clones here, not all; method: immunoSEQ multiplex PCR. There are about 140,000 clones in the sample; just under 85% occur only once, and 1.5% to 2% lies in the top ten. The source of this sequence is a woman between 40 and 50 years old in good health and CMV-seronegative. Specimen: PBMCs.

The CDR3 protein is CASSLEGGYGYTF. CDR3 nucleotides: TGTGCCAGCAGCTTAGAAGGCGGCTATGGCTACACCTTC. This chain connects TRBV11-2 to TRBJ1-2; unclear D gene. V shed 0 bases and J shed 4 bases, with 6 bases lying between them. The germline V gene has CDR1 SGHAT and CDR2 FQNNGV. CDR3 length: 13 residues.